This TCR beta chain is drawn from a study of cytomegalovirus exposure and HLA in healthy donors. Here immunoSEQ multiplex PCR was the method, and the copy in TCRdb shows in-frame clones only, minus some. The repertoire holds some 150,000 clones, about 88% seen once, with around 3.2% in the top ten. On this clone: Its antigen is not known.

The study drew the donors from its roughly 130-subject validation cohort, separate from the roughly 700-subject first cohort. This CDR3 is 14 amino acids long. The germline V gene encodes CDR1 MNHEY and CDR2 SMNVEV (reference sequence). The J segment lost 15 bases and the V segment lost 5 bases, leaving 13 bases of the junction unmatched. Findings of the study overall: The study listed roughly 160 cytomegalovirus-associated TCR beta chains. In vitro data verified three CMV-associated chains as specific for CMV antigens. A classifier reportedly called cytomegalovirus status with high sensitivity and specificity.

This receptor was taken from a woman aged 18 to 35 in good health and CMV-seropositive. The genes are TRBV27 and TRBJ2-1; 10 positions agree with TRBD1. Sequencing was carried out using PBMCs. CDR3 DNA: TGTGCCAGCAGTCTCTATTCCGGGACAGGGGATTGGTTCTTC. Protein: CASSLYSGTGDWFF.